The present entry profiles one TCR beta chain with its context. Its antigen is as yet unknown. The sample is drawn from a study of cytomegalovirus exposure and HLA in healthy donors. About the study: T cells numbering 150 million to 200 million yielded roughly 120 million unique TCR beta sequences in an earlier analysis. Study-wide results and caveats: It was likely that a cluster of highly shared sequence variants was a sequencing artifact. Certain indistinguishable V segments, among them TRBV6-2 and TRBV6-3, were excluded.

PCR involved 60 Vbeta and 13 Jbeta primers. Sequencing used immunoSEQ multiplex PCR; TCRdb keeps in-frame clones, though not all of them. The repertoire holds 100,000 to 150,000 clones, with around 81% as singletons. This CDR3 spans 12 amino acids. CDR1 is GTSNPN and CDR2 is SVGIG in the germline V gene (reference sequence). The V and J ends lost 1 base and 9 bases, in that order; junction bases with no gene match: 2. The sample taken for sequencing was PBMCs. The receptor was isolated from a man between 18 and 29 years old in good health and CMV-seronegative. This sequence joins TRBV30 and TRBJ2-4, with 8 bases identical to TRBD1. The CDR3 bases are TGTGCCTGGAGTGAAGACAGGGGCATTCAGTACTTC. Translation: CAWSEDRGIQYF. The full variable domain, in which reference TRBV30 and TRBJ2-4 provide the parts outside the CDR3, is SQTIHQWPATLVQPVGSPLSLECTVEGTSNPNLYWYRQAAGRGLQLLFYSVGIGQISSEVPQNLSASRPQDRQFILSSKKLLLSDSGFYLCAWSEDRGIQYFGAGTRLSVL.